These T cell receptor beta chains were read from a single sample in a study of CXCR3-negative and CXCR3-positive naive CD8 T cells. With the 5' RACE reads reprocessed, TCRdb shows one record per CDR3 protein and no DNA. Reported are 140,000 to 150,000 distinct CDR3 sequences; the ten largest clones contain roughly 0.28%. The sequenced material came from naive CXCR3+ CD8+ T cells from blood. The receptors derive from a human donor in good health. Some clones in this sample may be carry-over from other donors' samples. Each CDR3 is given with its conserved first and last residue.

>TRBV7-3|TRBJ2-3|16
CASSLTVAGPADTQYF
>TRBV6-5|TRBJ1-1|12
CASSSQTEEAFF
>TRBV12-5|TRBJ1-3|15
CASGLGENSGNTIYF
>TRBV7-9|TRBJ2-7|15
CASSPFRTGDREQYF
>TRBV3-2|TRBJ2-2|17
CASSQDLAGSNTGELFF
>TRBV7-9|TRBJ2-1|13
CASSLAGSNEQFF
>TRBV25-1|TRBJ1-1|14
CASSELGQNTEAFF
>TRBV6-5|TRBJ2-1|13
CASSLVSGDEQFF
>TRBV12-3/TRBV12-4|TRBJ2-1|13
CASSLVRDREQFF
>TRBV4-3|TRBJ1-1|18
CASSQDSVRVGVGTEAFF
>TRBV12-3/TRBV12-4|TRBJ1-2|14
CASKRGTEIYGYTF
>TRBV7-8|TRBJ1-2|14
CASSLDVGGYGYTF
>TRBV29-1|TRBJ1-1|13
CSSGGWGYTEAFF
>TRBV5-1|TRBJ2-2|16
CASSTTGVRDTGELFF
>TRBV29-1|TRBJ2-7|12
CSVAGSRAEQYF
>TRBV29-1|TRBJ2-5|18
CSVDSPEDREATTETQYF
>TRBV27|TRBJ2-7|15
CASSLSNGASYEQYF
>TRBV11-2|TRBJ2-5|16
CASSSEAGLLGGVQYF
>TRBV29-1|TRBJ2-7|15
CSVHPTGSPSYEQYF
>TRBV7-3|TRBJ2-7|14
CASSRDGSSYEQYF
>TRBV4-3|TRBJ1-1|18
CASSQGTGTGGFDTEAFF
>TRBV6-5|TRBJ1-1|14
CASSFFGTGDGAFF
>TRBV29-1|TRBJ2-1|15
CSVDNRVSSYNEQFF
>TRBV29-1|TRBJ1-2|12
CSGQAGSSGYTF
>TRBV20-1|TRBJ1-2|11
CSAKGVVGYTF
>TRBV9|TRBJ2-1|16
CASSVIRGSPYNEQFF
>TRBV4-2|TRBJ1-1|17
CASSQGPREGKNTEAFF
>TRBV29-1|TRBJ2-3|13
CSVDVGVSDTQYF
>TRBV30|TRBJ2-7|13
CAWSFESSYEQYF
>TRBV10-3|TRBJ1-1|16
CAISERGGARDTEAFF
>TRBV7-9|TRBJ2-7|16
CASSLSGGGGWYEQYF
>TRBV7-9|TRBJ1-5|15
CASSLGGEPNQPQHF
>TRBV5-5|TRBJ2-2|14
CASSLETGTGELFF
>TRBV12-3/TRBV12-4|TRBJ1-4|13
CASSFSWREKLFF
>TRBV28|TRBJ2-5|14
CASSHRLAGLPQYF
>TRBV6-2/TRBV6-3|TRBJ2-1|18
CASSYRTSGGPSYNEQFF
>TRBV11-2|TRBJ2-1|13
CASTTIPYNEQFF
>TRBV4-2|TRBJ2-1|12
CASSQAYNEQFF
>TRBV7-9|TRBJ2-7|16
CASSLMGVTGSNEQYF
>TRBV20-1|TRBJ1-1|12
CSARPGQIEAFF
>TRBV28|TRBJ2-7|14
CASSARGTSYEQYF
>TRBV4-2|TRBJ2-3|14
CASSRGQGLDTQYF
>TRBV20-1|TRBJ2-7|13
CSAFDPLNYEQYF
>TRBV20-1|TRBJ2-7|11
CSASPSYEQYF
>TRBV29-1|TRBJ1-1|12
CSVVLPDTEAFF
>TRBV27|TRBJ2-1|15
CASSLSGGSYNEQFF
>TRBV7-2|TRBJ2-7|11
CASSSDYEQYF